This T cell receptor beta chain was observed in a study of shared clonotypes between healthy human individuals. General study points: Although depth was large, rarefaction showed that sequencing of the sorted subsets was incomplete.

Trimming removed 0 bases at V and 12 bases at J, with 12 bases between. The germline CDR1 and CDR2 sequences are LNHNV and YYDKDF (reference sequence). The CDR3 length is 13 residues. In regard to this clone: Antigen specificity is unknown.

Evenly divided among several immunoSEQ plates was the genomic DNA of each subset. The assay was immunoSEQ multiplex PCR, and TCRdb's table has in-frame clones only and misses some. The sample consists of some 1,900,000 clones, about 95% of them appearing once. Only CD45RO-negative cells positively selected for CCR7 counted as naive CD8 cells, so terminally differentiated effector memory CD45RA+ cells were excluded. This chain links TRBV15 with TRBJ2-1, with D uncertain. Sequenced input: naive CD8+ T cells sorted from blood. The sequence derives from a man aged 18 to 29 in good health. CDR3: CATSRERVLGQFF. For the CDR3, the DNA is TGTGCCACCAGCAGAGAACGGGTCCTGGGGCAGTTCTTC.